This TCR beta chain derives from a study of cytomegalovirus exposure and HLA in healthy donors. Looking at the study overall: There were a few hundred genotyped donors. Of these, 75% to 90% fell in the genetic ancestry cluster associated with self-reported Caucasian donors. General study points: The study recorded 150 to 200 TCR beta chains that were cytomegalovirus-associated. Presence/absence analyses rested on an assumption that sequencing depth was roughly uniform across donors.

Concerning this clone itself: No antigen is known for it.

The PCR made use of 60 Vbeta and 13 Jbeta primers. TCRdb's table, derived via immunoSEQ multiplex PCR, lists solely in-frame clones and lacks some. The profile covers approximately 190,000 clones, with roughly 80% appearing a single time and over 5% taken by the ten largest. This CDR3 is 14 amino acids long. The germline gives CDR1 SNHLY, CDR2 FYNNEI. The J segment lost 9 bases and the V segment lost 7 bases, leaving 8 bases of the junction unmatched. Sample: PBMCs. This receptor was obtained from a woman in her fifties or sixties in good health and CMV-seropositive. The V call is TRBV2, the J call TRBJ1-6; TRBD1 agrees at 8 bases. The CDR3 loop reads CASNLQGVGSPLHF. The CDR3 region has the DNA TGTGCCAGCAACCTACAGGGGGTGGGTTCACCCCTCCACTTT.